This is a list of T cell receptor beta chains from one sample in a study of blood T cell repertoires in COVID-19. Measured with immunoSEQ multiplex PCR; TCRdb has only the in-frame clones, and not every one. Among 150,000 to 200,000 clones listed, roughly 80% were seen once. Sequencing used PBMCs or T cells enriched from blood (not recorded which). These receptors all come from a man between 45 and 60 years old who had recovered from COVID-19. Both conserved end residues are part of each CDR3. The D gene is left open where the match is weak. The size entry is marked missing in some rows and otherwise reads once, few, many or a size class.

clone size,J gene,D gene,V gene,CDR3 length,CDR3 protein,CDR3 DNA
.,TRBJ1-2,TRBD1,TRBV7-9,13,CASSFRDRYGYTF,TGTGCCAGCAGTTTCCGGGACAGATATGGCTACACCTTC
.,TRBJ2-3,.,TRBV6-5,14,CASRRVPSTDTQYF,TGTGCCAGCAGGCGCGTACCGAGCACAGATACGCAGTATTTT
.,TRBJ2-5,TRBD2,TRBV19,15,CASRKRDPLQETQYF,TGTGCCAGTAGGAAGCGGGACCCCCTCCAAGAGACCCAGTACTTC
few,TRBJ2-5,TRBD2,TRBV7-6,15,CASSYPSGEKETQYF,TGTGCCAGCAGTTACCCTAGCGGGGAGAAAGAGACCCAGTACTTC
.,TRBJ2-5,.,TRBV3-1/TRBV3-2,14,CASSPGTQQETQYF,TGTGCCAGCAGCCCAGGGACTCAACAAGAGACCCAGTACTTC
.,TRBJ1-4,TRBD1,TRBV5-8,15,CASSLWTGGIEKLFF,TGTGCCAGCAGCCTTTGGACAGGGGGCATAGAAAAACTGTTTTTT
.,TRBJ2-3,.,TRBV28,15,CASSQGQGRADTQYF,TGTGCCAGCAGTCAGGGGCAGGGGAGAGCAGATACGCAGTATTTT
.,TRBJ1-2,.,TRBV6-5,14,CASSYSGVYYGYTF,TGTGCCAGCAGTTACTCAGGGGTGTACTATGGCTACACCTTC
many,TRBJ1-1,.,TRBV28,13,CASSLMGGTEAFF,TGTGCCAGCAGTTTGATGGGAGGCACTGAAGCTTTCTTT
few,TRBJ2-1,.,TRBV6-5,15,CASSWLVEPYNEQFF,TGTGCCAGCAGCTGGCTAGTAGAACCCTACAATGAGCAGTTCTTC
.,TRBJ1-2,.,TRBV7-2,17,CASSLGEGGRSTAGYTF,TGTGCCAGCAGCTTAGGTGAGGGGGGGCGATCTACGGCCGGCTACACCTTC
.,TRBJ1-3,TRBD1,TRBV6-6,13,CASSGQVRDTIYF,TGTGCCAGCAGTGGACAGGTTAGAGACACCATATATTTT
few,TRBJ1-4,.,TRBV6-5,14,CASRRGWTNEKLFF,TGTGCCAGCAGAAGGGGTTGGACTAATGAAAAACTGTTTTTT
.,TRBJ2-1,TRBD2,TRBV3-1/TRBV3-2,19,CASSLSGTSGGVLYNEQFF,TGTGCCAGCAGCCTATCCGGGACTAGCGGGGGGGTTCTATACAATGAGCAGTTCTTC
.,TRBJ2-1,.,TRBV14,16,CASSQLPGLSYNEQFF,TGTGCCAGCAGCCAGCTACCGGGACTTTCCTACAATGAGCAGTTCTTC
.,TRBJ2-7,.,TRBV7-9,18,CASSFPGSGGHTLYEQYF,TGTGCCAGCAGCTTCCCGGGTAGTGGGGGACATACACTCTACGAGCAGTACTTC